The T cell receptor beta chain described here comes from a study of T cell changes during pregnancy in multiple sclerosis. This table comes from immunoSEQ multiplex PCR, and its TCRdb copy is limited to in-frame clones, with some not included. Seen here are tens of thousands of clones, 85% to 95% observed once, and the top ten hold roughly 3%. The CDR3 totals 16 residues. With 4 bases removed from V and 3 bases from J, the gap between germline ends came to 18 bases. Germline V gene sequence: CDR1 SGHDN, CDR2 FVKESK. Material: CD8+ T cells from peripheral blood mononuclear cells, obtained in the third trimester of pregnancy. The chain uses TRBV14 and TRBJ1-2, with D maybe TRBD1 (6 bases). The TCR comes from a female donor in good health, enrolled as a control in a pregnancy study. In DNA form, the CDR3 reads TGTGCCAGCAGCCTAAGGACAGATTACACTCACTATGGCTACACCTTC. Translation gives CASSLRTDYTHYGYTF.